At least ten counts were recorded for the clone carrying this T cell receptor (beta chain). Antigen unknown. Amplified TCR beta CDR3 regions derived from RNA transcripts. The TCR CDR3 was amplified in a first-round RT-PCR using the HTBI primer set. TCRdb redid the calling of the multiplex PCR reads with MiXCR, one entry per CDR3 protein. Among roughly 290,000 distinct CDR3 sequences listed, approximately 15% were seen once. Patients counted as stable if ophthalmopathy did not develop within 18 months. Criteria for exclusion of patients were uncontrolled infection, other autoimmune disease, pregnancy or lactation. Source material for PBMCs was more than 7.5 ml fresh peripheral blood. V was cut by 0 bases and J by 6 bases, with 9 bases left in between. Germline values: CDR1 MNHEY, CDR2 SMNVEV (reference sequence). This CDR3 has 13 amino acids. This entry belongs to a study of T cells in Graves' hyperthyroidism and ophthalmopathy. General study points: Among clonotypes expanded in thyroid above 0.001, most were also found in blood.

The clonotype comes from a woman between 40 and 50 years old with Graves' hyperthyroidism. This chain joins TRBV27 and TRBJ2-7; no clear D gene. Source material: blood. The CDR3 nucleotides are TGTGCCAGCAGTTTATCGATCGAGCTCGAGCAGTACTTC. Protein: CASSLSIELEQYF.